This TCR beta chain was documented in a study of cytomegalovirus exposure and HLA in healthy donors. The CDR3 spans 14 residues. V was clipped by 5 bases and J by 1 base; unmatched bases: 3. Germline CDR1 is SGHTA and CDR2 is FQGTGA. This clone was seen once. In the PCR, 60 Vbeta and 13 Jbeta primers were used. Repertoires were generated with immunoSEQ multiplex PCR, while TCRdb's copy carries only in-frame clones and drops some. Among 70,000 to 90,000 clones, more than 70% were seen once, and the ten largest hold about 2.2%. The genes are TRBV7-3 and TRBJ1-1; the match to TRBD1 covers 8 bases. The clonotype was recovered from a man aged 35 to 55 in good health and CMV-seronegative. Sequencing input: PBMCs. The CDR3 loop reads CASSRTGRNTEAFF. The CDR3 nucleotides read TGTGCCAGCAGCCGGACAGGGCGGAACACTGAAGCTTTCTTT.